This T cell receptor beta chain derives from a study of blood T cell repertoires in COVID-19. Overall study context: Sites across the United States, Italy and Spain contributed samples from acute and convalescent COVID-19. Sources were T cells, B-cell-depleted T cells, or PBMCs; the material itself was cDNA or gDNA.

Clinical history as reported by participants underpinned cohort assignment. With 2 bases clipped from V and 5 bases from J, the junction kept 3 bases outside the gene matches. Germline assignment: CDR1 MNHEY and CDR2 SVGEGT. The CDR3 runs to 14 residues. The assay was immunoSEQ multiplex PCR, and TCRdb's table has in-frame clones only and misses some. The sample records a few hundred thousand clones, 85% to 90% being singletons. This clonotype was sampled from a woman between 18 and 29 years old with acute COVID-19. The specimen was PBMCs or T cells enriched from blood (not recorded which). The chain uses TRBV6-2 or TRBV6-3 and TRBJ2-5; 9 bases align to TRBD2. CDR3 nucleotide sequence: TGTGCCAGCAGTTACGGTCTAGCGGGGGAGACCCAGTACTTC. It yields the protein CASSYGLAGETQYF.